Presented here are 11 T cell receptor beta chains from one specimen sequenced in a study of metastatic and nonmetastatic thyroid tumors. Patients underwent thyroid surgery, and none had received any treatment before it. TCRdb reassembled clones from the PCR reads with MiXCR. The sample gives 15,000 or so clones, around 13% of which show up once; approximately 30% is in the top ten. Material: blood. The receptors here all came from a female donor with papillary thyroid cancer or a benign thyroid nodule (not recorded which). Some clones in this sample may be carry-over from other donors' samples.

The chain couples TRBV5-1 to TRBJ2-6; TRBD1 aligns across 10 bases. Germline CDR1 reads SGHRS; CDR2 reads YFSETQ. This CDR3 is 17 amino acids long. The J segment lost 4 bases and the V segment lost 0 bases, leaving 4 bases of the junction unmatched. The chain's CDR3 is CASSLEGTGDGANVLTF. The CDR3 DNA is TGCGCCAGCAGCTTGGAAGGGACAGGGGACGGGGCCAACGTCCTGACTTTC.

The rearrangement joins TRBV6-1 to TRBJ2-1; 14 bases agree with TRBD2. The CDR3 has 15 residues. V was clipped by 3 bases and J by 8 bases; unmatched bases: 3. Germline V lookup: CDR1 MNHNS, CDR2 SASEGT. CDR3 nucleotide sequence: TGTGCCAGCAGTGAGACTAGCGGGGGGGCCGATGAGCAGTTCTTC. Translation gives CASSETSGGADEQFF.

Concerning this clone itself: This may arise from a read error, as a much more abundant clone is one base away. This chain links TRBV5-6 with TRBJ1-4; D is ambiguous. Germline assignment: CDR1 SGHDT and CDR2 YYEEEE. The CDR3 has 13 residues. CDR3 bases: TGTACCAGCAGCTCCCCATCGGGTGAAAAACTGTTTTTT. As protein: CTSSSPSGEKLFF.

The chain is built from TRBV6-1 and TRBJ1-1; D not resolved. V shed 2 bases and J shed 1 base, with 17 bases lying between them. From germline, CDR1 is MNHNS and CDR2 SASEGT. This CDR3 is built from 17 residues. The CDR3 region is CASSESASGLRNTEAFF. The CDR3 region has the DNA TGTGCCAGCAGTGAAAGTGCCTCCGGACTACGGAACACTGAAGCTTTCTTT.

For this clone: A much larger clone differs from this one at a single base, so this may be a read error. This CDR3 is CASSQAWTSGGKDTQYF. The CDR3 nucleotides read TGCGCCAGCAGCCAAGCCTGGACTAGCGGGGGGAAAGATACGCAGTATTTT. V gene TRBV4-1 combines with J gene TRBJ2-3, with TRBD2 matching over 14 bases. CDR3 size: 17 residues. Unmatched junction bases numbered 5, after V lost 1 base and J lost 5 bases. CDR1 and CDR2 from the germline V gene are MGHRA and YSYEKL.

This clone has a count of ten or more. The CDR3 DNA reads as TGTGCCAGCAGCTTAGGACCCGGGACTAGTAACAATGAGCAGTTCTTC. It specifies CASSLGPGTSNNEQFF. The rearrangement uses TRBV11-2 and TRBJ2-1; TRBD2 matches at 8 bases. Germline loops: CDR1 SGHAT, CDR2 FQNNGV. The CDR3 runs 16 residues. V trimming: 1 base; J trimming: 5 bases; junction bases outside the gene matches: 7.

This clone was seen many times. The chain couples TRBV27 to TRBJ1-5; D gene ambiguous. The length of the CDR3 is 14 residues. Germline values: CDR1 MNHEY, CDR2 SMNVEV (reference sequence). Trimming left V 6 bases short and J 0 bases short, with 9 bases between. The CDR3 sequence: CASSPTYSNQPQHF. The CDR3 DNA sequence: TGTGCCAGCAGCCCGACGTATAGCAATCAGCCCCAGCATTTT.

This clone was detected ten times or more. Written as DNA, the CDR3 is TGTGCCAGCAGCCAAGATCGTTACTCCTACGAGCAGTACTTC. Translated: CASSQDRYSYEQYF. The chain couples TRBV4-2 to TRBJ2-7; no clear D gene. Trimming removed 0 bases at V and 0 bases at J, with 6 bases between. Germline V gene data show CDR1 as LGHNA and CDR2 as YNFKEQ. The length of the CDR3 is 14 residues.

This clone rates as medium-sized. V gene TRBV12-3 or TRBV12-4 combines with J gene TRBJ1-5; D might be TRBD1 (6 bases). This CDR3 has 13 residues. The V gene lost 3 bases and the J gene lost 9 bases, with 12 bases spanning the gap. The CDR3 spells CASSLSGEPPQHF. In DNA form, the CDR3 reads TGTGCCAGCAGTTTGTCAGGGGAACCGCCCCAGCATTTT.

CDR3 bases: TGTGCCAGCAGTGAAGGGAGCTCTGGAAACACCATATATTTT. This translates into CASSEGSSGNTIYF. The chain combines TRBV6-1 with TRBJ1-3, with D unresolved. V lost 1 base to trimming and J lost 0 bases, with 4 bases between them. From germline, CDR1 is MNHNS and CDR2 SASEGT. This CDR3 spans 14 amino acids.

The gene calls are TRBV24-1 and TRBJ1-2; D is unresolved. Germline values: CDR1 KGHDR, CDR2 SFDVKD. CDR3 length equals 12 residues. Trimming removed 0 bases at V and 7 bases at J, with 5 bases between. CDR3 sequence reads: CATSDLIGGYTF. The DNA of the CDR3 is TGTGCCACCAGTGATTTGATAGGTGGCTACACCTTC.